The present T cell receptor beta chain was sequenced within a study of molecular identifiers for immune sequencing clone quantification. Naive CD8 T cells were picked out by sorting for CD8+CD4-CCR7+CD45RA+. Trimming took 2 bases from V and 7 from J; bases not matched to a gene: 6. In germline, CDR1 is SGHRS, CDR2 YFSETQ. The CDR3 is 15 amino acids. TCRdb re-derived calls from the PCR reads in MiXCR, one entry per CDR3 protein. The sample shows about 510,000 distinct CDR3 sequences, about 20% of them seen only once. The source of this sequence is a human donor in good health. Some libraries in this study had Jurkat cell RNA spiked in. The sequencing input was naive CD8+ T cells from blood, with Jurkat cell RNA spiked in. Subset indicated: FACS-sorted CD8+CD4-CCR7+CD45RA+ naive T cells. The chain has TRBV5-1 and TRBJ2-1; TRBD2 matches at 10 bases. Here the CDR3 DNA reads TGCGCCAGCAGCTTCCTAGCGGGAGTCGGTAATGAGCAGTTCTTC. Protein: CASSFLAGVGNEQFF.